A single sample is the source of the 11 T cell receptor beta chains below, sequenced in a study of T cells in Graves' hyperthyroidism and ophthalmopathy (dated by TCRdb to the late 2010s). To prepare the library, multiplex PCR was applied. The listed sequencing device is Illumina HiSeq 2000. The TCR beta CDR3 regions were amplified from the RNA transcripts. The TCR CDR3 was subjected to a first round of RT-PCR using the HTBI primer set and the Qiagen OneStep RT-PCR kit. TCRdb trimmed the raw reads at Q25, called clones with MiXCR and kept productive beta chains. Under each unique CDR3 protein, matching rows form one entry showing the most common genes and DNA. In all, the sample holds hundreds of thousands of distinct CDR3 sequences, and 35% to 45% of those were seen once. The ten largest clones capture over 8% of the sample. The sample taken for sequencing was blood. The source is a man in his late teens or twenties with Graves' hyperthyroidism.

This clonotype was counted only a few times. This sequence joins TRBV6-5 and TRBJ1-1, with no clear D. From germline, CDR1 is MNHEY and CDR2 SVGAGI. V was clipped by 8 bases and J by 4 bases, with 14 bases between them. The CDR3 is made up of 13 amino acids. Here the CDR3 reads CASGQRPFTEAFF. The CDR3 DNA sequence: TGTGCCAGCGGTCAGAGGCCGTTCACTGAAGCTTTCTTT.

CDR3 in amino acids: CSAAGTSNEKLFF. CDR3 bases: TGCAGTGCTGCCGGGACCTCTAATGAAAAACTGTTTTTT. The chain links TRBV20-1 to TRBJ1-4, with a possible D match to TRBD1 (5 bases). The CDR3 runs 13 residues. The V end lost 5 bases, the J end lost 3 bases, and 10 bases lay between the germline ends. The germline CDR1 and CDR2 sequences are DFQATT and SNEGSKA (reference sequence).

This clonotype came up a few times. CDR3 loop: CASSQEGGRYQPQHF. The DNA of the CDR3 is TGCGCCAGCAGCCAAGAGGGTGGTAGGTATCAGCCCCAGCATTTT. The chain is built from TRBV4-1 and TRBJ1-5; D unresolved. Germline assignment: CDR1 MGHRA and CDR2 YSYEKL. The CDR3 consists of 15 residues. V was trimmed by 0 bases and J by 5 bases, leaving 11 bases between them.

Of note for this clonotype: Being one base from a much bigger clone, this may be a read error. The chain recombines TRBV2 with TRBJ1-1, with D possibly matching TRBD1 (6 bases). CDR1 is SNHLY and CDR2 is FYNNEI in the germline V gene. This CDR3 region has 15 residues. As DNA, the CDR3 is TGTGCCAACAGTGGACTCGACAGGACTAACACTGAAGCTTTCTTT. It specifies CANSGLDRTNTEAFF.

This clonotype was seen at least ten times. A junction end diverges from the germline sequence, so it may reflect a read error. V gene TRBV5-1 combines with J gene TRBJ1-2; tentative D call: TRBD1 (5 bases). Germline lookup yields CDR1 SGHRS and CDR2 YFSETQ. The CDR3 has 12 residues. The CDR3 sequence: CASSLGDLGYTF. CDR3 nucleotide sequence: TGTGCCAGCAGCCTCGGGGACCTTGGCTACACCTTC.

This clonotype was found once. This chain joins TRBV5-4 and TRBJ1-1, with D maybe TRBD1 (6 bases). The V gene lost 3 bases and the J gene lost 1 base, with 13 bases spanning the gap. From germline, CDR1 is SGHNT and CDR2 YYREEE (reference sequence). There are 15 residues in the CDR3. The CDR3 reads CASSSKGQTNTEAFF. The CDR3 nucleotides read TGTGCCAGCAGCTCAAAGGGACAAACGAACACTGAAGCTTTCTTT.

Regarding this clonotype: This may be a read error: a much more frequent sequence differs by one nucleotide. The rearrangement links TRBV20-1 to TRBJ1-5; 8 bases match TRBD1. Germline V lookup: CDR1 DFQATT, CDR2 SNEGSKA (reference sequence). The CDR3 totals 14 residues. CDR3 nucleotides: TGCGGTGCTGGACAGGGCGGTGGCAATCAGCCCCAGCATTTT. This gives the protein CGAGQGGGNQPQHF.

This clonotype turned up a few times. V usage is TRBV29-1 and J usage is TRBJ2-5, with 10 bases that match TRBD2. The CDR3 is 15 amino acids. The germline CDR1 and CDR2 sequences are SQVTM and ANQGSEA. Trimming took 4 bases from V and 0 from J; bases not matched to a gene: 5. In nucleotides, the CDR3 is TGCAGCGTTGGATCAGCGGGAGGGAACCAAGAGACCCAGTACTTC. Encoded protein: CSVGSAGGNQETQYF.

The rearrangement uses TRBV5-6 and TRBJ1-2, with TRBD1 matching over 7 bases. Germline V gene lookup returns CDR1 SGHDT and CDR2 YYEEEE. The V segment lost 7 bases and the J segment 8 bases; nucleotides outside the gene matches: 17. This CDR3 comprises 15 residues. The CDR3 here is CASGYPGQGEDGYTF. In DNA form, the CDR3 reads TGTGCCAGCGGATACCCCGGGCAGGGGGAAGACGGCTACACCTTC.

The chain uses TRBV5-1 and TRBJ2-1, with TRBD1 identical over 7 bases. The V and J ends lost 0 bases and 4 bases, in that order; junction bases with no gene match: 1. CDR3 length equals 14 residues. In germline, CDR1 is SGHRS, CDR2 YFSETQ. The CDR3 region is CASSLEGAYNEQFF. The CDR3 DNA reads TGCGCCAGCAGCTTGGAGGGGGCTTACAATGAGCAGTTCTTC.

The chain carries TRBV19 and TRBJ1-1; D gene unclear. This CDR3 has 14 residues. Trimming left V 9 bases short and J 4 bases short, with 18 bases between. Germline-derived CDR1 and CDR2 are LNHDA and SQIVND (reference sequence). This chain's CDR3 is CASASKFLGTEAFF. The CDR3 DNA follows: TGTGCCAGCGCCAGCAAATTCTTGGGCACTGAAGCTTTCTTT.